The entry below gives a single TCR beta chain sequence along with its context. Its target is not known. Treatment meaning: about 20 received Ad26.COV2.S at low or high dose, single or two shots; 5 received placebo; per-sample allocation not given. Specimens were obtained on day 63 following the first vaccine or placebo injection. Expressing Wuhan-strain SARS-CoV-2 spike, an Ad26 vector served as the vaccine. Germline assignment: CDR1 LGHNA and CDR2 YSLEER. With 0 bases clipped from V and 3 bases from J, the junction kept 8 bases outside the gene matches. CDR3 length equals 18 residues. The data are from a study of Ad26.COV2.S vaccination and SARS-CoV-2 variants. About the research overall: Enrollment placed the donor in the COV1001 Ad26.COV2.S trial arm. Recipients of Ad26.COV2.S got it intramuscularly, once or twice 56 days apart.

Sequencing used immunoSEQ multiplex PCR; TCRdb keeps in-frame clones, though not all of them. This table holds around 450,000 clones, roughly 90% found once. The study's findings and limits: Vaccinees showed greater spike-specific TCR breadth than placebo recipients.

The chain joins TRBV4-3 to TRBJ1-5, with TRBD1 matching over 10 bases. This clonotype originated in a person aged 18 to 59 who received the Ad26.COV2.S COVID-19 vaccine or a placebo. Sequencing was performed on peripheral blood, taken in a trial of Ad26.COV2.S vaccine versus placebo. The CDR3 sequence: CASSQDRDRGLPNQPQHF. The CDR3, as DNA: TGCGCCAGCAGCCAAGACCGGGACAGGGGACTACCCAATCAGCCCCAGCATTTT.